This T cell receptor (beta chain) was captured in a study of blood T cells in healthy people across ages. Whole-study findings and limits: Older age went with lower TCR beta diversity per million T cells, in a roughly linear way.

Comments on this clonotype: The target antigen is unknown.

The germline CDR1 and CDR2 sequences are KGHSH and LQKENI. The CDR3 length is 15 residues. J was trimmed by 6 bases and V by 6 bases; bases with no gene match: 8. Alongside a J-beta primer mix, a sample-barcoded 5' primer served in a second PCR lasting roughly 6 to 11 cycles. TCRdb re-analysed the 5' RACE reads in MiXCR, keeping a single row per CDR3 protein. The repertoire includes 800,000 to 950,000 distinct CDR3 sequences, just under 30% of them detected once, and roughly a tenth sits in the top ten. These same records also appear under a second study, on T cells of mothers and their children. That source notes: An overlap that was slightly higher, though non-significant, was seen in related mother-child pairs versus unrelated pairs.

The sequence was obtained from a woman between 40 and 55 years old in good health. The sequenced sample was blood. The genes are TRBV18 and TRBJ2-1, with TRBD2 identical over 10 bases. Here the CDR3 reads CASSQSGTSVNEQFF. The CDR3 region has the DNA TGTGCCAGCTCCCAGTCCGGGACTAGCGTCAATGAGCAGTTCTTC.